This TCR beta chain came from a study of cytomegalovirus exposure and HLA in healthy donors. The donors were in the roughly 120-subject validation cohort; that cohort was separate from the approximately 700-subject first cohort. Study results and limitations: A list of approximately 150 TCR beta chains associated with cytomegalovirus was given. It was reportedly the case that the classifier diagnosed cytomegalovirus status with high specificity and sensitivity. Subsequent analysis of the 110 or so validation repertoires found a tendency for first-cohort TCR clusters to co-occur.

Repertoires were generated with immunoSEQ multiplex PCR, while TCRdb's copy carries only in-frame clones and drops some. The table has under 250,000 clones, 87% seen once; the top ten hold roughly 2%. Comment on this clone: Its antigen is unidentified.

CDR3 length equals 17 residues. The germline V and J ends were trimmed by 0 bases and 2 bases, with 18 bases remaining between them. CDR1 is SGHRS, CDR2 YFSETQ, per germline. The TCR was taken from a woman between 18 and 29 years old in good health and CMV-seropositive. This chain connects TRBV5-1 to TRBJ2-7; weak D call: TRBD1 (7 bases). The sequenced material came from PBMCs. The CDR3 protein is CASSLDMGQGGAYEQYF. DNA of the CDR3: TGCGCCAGCAGCTTGGATATGGGGCAGGGGGGTGCCTACGAGCAGTACTTC.